Each of the 27 T cell receptor beta chains below was sequenced from the same sample in a study of control samples from healthy donors and cancer patients. Sequencing was performed with immunoSEQ multiplex PCR; in TCRdb, only in-frame clones are kept and a portion is missing. The repertoire consists of roughly 140,000 clones, with 93% occurring once and the leading ten covering around 2.5%. Sample: blood. The receptors derive from a man aged 50-59 years in good health.

The rearrangement links TRBV28 to TRBJ2-3; TRBD1 matches 11 bases. With 2 bases clipped from V and 5 bases from J, the junction kept 6 bases outside the gene matches. This CDR3 is 16 amino acids long. Germline V lookup: CDR1 MDHEN, CDR2 SYDVKM. The CDR3 loop is CASSLGDRGYVDTQYF. For the CDR3, the DNA is TGTGCCAGCAGTTTAGGGGACAGGGGGTATGTAGATACGCAGTATTTT.

V gene TRBV10-3 combines with J gene TRBJ2-1; D assignment may be TRBD1 or TRBD2 (5 bases each). CDR3 size: 15 residues. CDR1 is ENHRY and CDR2 is SYGVKD in the germline V gene. Trimming took off 6 bases at V and 6 bases at J, with 18 bases between the two ends. As DNA, the CDR3 is TGTGCCATCAGGTCCGGGGCCCAAGGGGCCAATGAGCAGTTCTTC. This encodes CAIRSGAQGANEQFF.

The chain has TRBV5-4 and TRBJ1-6; D ambiguous. Trimming removed 3 bases from V and 5 bases from J, with 3 bases in between. CDR1 and CDR2 from the germline V gene are SGHNT and YYREEE (reference sequence). The length of the CDR3 is 12 residues. CDR3 loop: CASSSDNSPLHF. In DNA, the CDR3 is TGTGCCAGCAGCTCTGATAATTCACCCCTCCACTTT. Full variable domain (missing parts from reference TRBV5-4 and TRBJ1-6): ETGVTQSPTHLIKTRGQQVTLRCSSQSGHNTVSWYQQALGQGPQFIFQYYREEENGRGNFPPRFSGLQFPNYSSELNVNALELDDSALYLCASSSDNSPLHFGNGTRLTVT.

The chain couples TRBV6-5 to TRBJ1-1; D gene unclear. The CDR3 loop spans 14 amino acids. V lost 10 bases to trimming and J lost 2 bases, with 17 bases between them. The germline gives CDR1 MNHEY, CDR2 SVGAGI. CDR3: CAISHVAANTEAFF. The CDR3, as DNA: TGTGCCATTTCTCATGTGGCAGCCAACACTGAAGCTTTCTTT.

This sequence joins TRBV18 and TRBJ2-5, with 8 bases lining up with TRBD1. Per germline, CDR1 KGHSH and CDR2 LQKENI. The CDR3 has 16 amino acids. Unmatched junction bases numbered 9, after V lost 1 base and J lost 5 bases. DNA for the CDR3: TGTGCCAGCTCACCACGGAGCCAGGGGGCAGGGGAGACCCAGTACTTC. It encodes CASSPRSQGAGETQYF.

The chain employs TRBV10-3 and TRBJ1-2; D unresolved. CDR3 length: 14 amino acids. Germline CDR1 and CDR2: ENHRY and SYGVKD. Trimming pared 3 bases from V and 3 bases from J, leaving 11 bases between. Here the CDR3 DNA reads TGTGCCATCAGTGATCCGGACTCGTACTATGGCTACACCTTC. Encoded protein: CAISDPDSYYGYTF.

This rearrangement joins TRBV29-1 to TRBJ2-3, with D possibly matching TRBD1 (6 bases). The ends were cut back, 6 bases at V and 2 bases at J, with 15 bases in the middle. The CDR3 has 14 amino acids. Germline CDR1 SQVTM, CDR2 ANQGSEA. The CDR3 bases are TGCAGCGTCGGAATCGGACAGACCACAGATACGCAGTATTTT. Protein sequence: CSVGIGQTTDTQYF.

The rearrangement links TRBV10-3 to TRBJ2-1; D not resolved. The germline V gene encodes CDR1 ENHRY and CDR2 SYGVKD. The CDR3 covers 15 residues. Deletions cut 7 bases from V and 0 bases from J, with 13 bases between. This CDR3 reads CAITGSESSYNEQFF. In DNA form, the CDR3 reads TGTGCCATCACCGGTTCGGAGAGCTCCTACAATGAGCAGTTCTTC.

The rearrangement links TRBV5-4 to TRBJ1-2, with 7 bases aligning to TRBD1. This CDR3 is 14 amino acids long. V lost 4 bases, J lost 4 bases, and 7 bases stayed unmatched. Germline values: CDR1 SGHNT, CDR2 YYREEE (reference sequence). In DNA, the CDR3 is TGTGCCAGCAGCCCCGGACAGGTCCTCTATGGCTACACCTTC. Residues: CASSPGQVLYGYTF.

The CDR3 region is CASSLSVGQGVEKLFF. As DNA, the CDR3 is TGTGCCAGCAGTTTATCTGTGGGACAGGGAGTGGAAAAACTGTTTTTT. This rearrangement joins TRBV27 to TRBJ1-4; 9 nucleotides agree with TRBD1. The CDR3 loop spans 16 amino acids. The V segment lost 0 bases and the J segment 8 bases; nucleotides outside the gene matches: 7. Germline V gene sequence: CDR1 MNHEY, CDR2 SMNVEV (reference sequence).

The chain joins TRBV6-2 or TRBV6-3 to TRBJ1-2, with TRBD1 matching over 8 bases. Germline V gene data show CDR1 as MNHEY and CDR2 as SVGEGT. The CDR3 spans 16 residues. J lost 3 bases, V lost 2 bases, and 8 bases had no gene match. CDR3 loop: CASSYIPDRVDYGYTF. The CDR3 DNA reads as TGTGCCAGCAGTTACATCCCGGACAGGGTAGACTATGGCTACACCTTC.

The rearrangement uses TRBV7-6 and TRBJ1-2; tentatively, D is TRBD1 (5 bases). V lost 0 bases to trimming and J lost 3 bases, with 11 bases between them. Germline-derived CDR1 and CDR2 are SGHVS and FNYEAQ. The CDR3 covers 15 residues. Here the CDR3 DNA reads TGTGCCAGCAGCTTAGCCTGGGACCGGTACTATGGCTACACCTTC. This encodes CASSLAWDRYYGYTF.

On this clone itself: Other DNA sequences in the same sample also yield this CDR3. This chain connects TRBV5-1 to TRBJ1-6; D possibly corresponds to TRBD1 (6 bases). V was pared by 2 bases and J by 10 bases, with 16 bases between. This CDR3 is 15 amino acids long. From germline, CDR1 is SGHRS and CDR2 YFSETQ. DNA of the CDR3: TGCGCCAGCAGCTTACAGGAGGGGGTGGGGTCACCCCTCCACTTT. Protein: CASSLQEGVGSPLHF.

The chain links TRBV14 to TRBJ2-7, with D maybe TRBD2 (5 bases). The CDR3 length is 16 residues. Germline CDR1 and CDR2: SGHDN and FVKESK. V lost 1 base and J 0 bases, leaving 13 bases between the germline ends. The CDR3 sequence: CASSQVTSTSSYEQYF. The CDR3 DNA follows: TGTGCCAGCAGCCAAGTAACCAGCACTAGCTCCTACGAGCAGTACTTC. Complete variable domain (other parts from reference TRBV14 and TRBJ2-7): EAGVTQFPSHSVIEKGQTVTLRCDPISGHDNLYWYRRVMGKEIKFLLHFVKESKQDESGMPNNRFLAERTGGTYSTLKVQPAELEDSGVYFCASSQVTSTSSYEQYFGPGTRLTVT.

The rearrangement links TRBV7-8 to TRBJ2-5; D gene uncertain. The CDR3 totals 11 residues. Germline loops: CDR1 SGHVS, CDR2 FQNEAQ. The V gene lost 5 bases and the J gene lost 6 bases, with 7 bases spanning the gap. CDR3 DNA sequence: TGTGCCAGCAGCAAGACCCAGACCCAGTACTTC. Its protein is CASSKTQTQYF.

The V call is TRBV28, the J call TRBJ1-5; D uncertain. Germline V gives CDR1 MDHEN, CDR2 SYDVKM. This CDR3 is built from 14 residues. The V end was cut by 6 bases, the J end by 7 bases, with 16 bases between. The CDR3 bases are TGTGCCAGCAGCGGTCCGGCCCGACCGCAGCCCCAGCATTTT. It encodes CASSGPARPQPQHF.

The chain joins TRBV6-6 to TRBJ2-7; D gene uncertain. V was cut by 6 bases and J by 0 bases, with 6 bases left in between. Germline V gene sequence: CDR1 MNHNY, CDR2 SVGAGI (reference sequence). The CDR3 contains 12 residues. As DNA, the CDR3 is TGTGCCAGCAGGCCCAGCTCCTACGAGCAGTACTTC. This sequence encodes CASRPSSYEQYF.

This sequence joins TRBV6-7 and TRBJ1-4, with D tentatively TRBD1 (5 bases). TRBV6-7 is assigned to the ORF class and has an uncertain function. V was cut by 5 bases and J by 2 bases, with 18 bases left in between. The CDR3 is made up of 17 amino acids. CDR3 residues: CASSKGTHHLTNEKLFF. The CDR3 nucleotides read TGTGCCAGCAGTAAGGGGACTCACCACCTGACTAATGAAAAACTGTTTTTT.

The sample holds a few counts of this clone. The rearrangement uses TRBV4-2 and TRBJ1-1, with D unresolved. The CDR3 loop spans 14 amino acids. Deletions cut 0 bases from V and 6 bases from J, with 11 bases between. Germline loops: CDR1 LGHNA, CDR2 YNFKEQ. The CDR3 sequence: CASSQDRLSAEAFF. In DNA, the CDR3 is TGTGCCAGCAGCCAAGACAGGCTCTCCGCTGAAGCTTTCTTT.

This sequence joins TRBV11-2 and TRBJ2-2; no firm D call. The CDR3 length is 14 residues. V dropped 5 bases and J dropped 3 bases, with 10 bases sitting between them. Germline CDR1 and CDR2: SGHAT and FQNNGV. CDR3 in amino acids: CASSPAGYTGELFF. CDR3 DNA: TGTGCCAGCAGCCCTGCTGGATACACCGGGGAGCTGTTTTTT.

This rearrangement joins TRBV6-5 to TRBJ2-1, with D perhaps TRBD2 (6 bases). CDR3 length equals 14 residues. Trimming took 4 bases from V and 8 from J, leaving 15 bases between them. Germline values: CDR1 MNHEY, CDR2 SVGAGI. CDR3 amino acids: CASSSDYESHEQFF. DNA of the CDR3: TGTGCCAGCAGTTCGGACTATGAGTCGCATGAGCAGTTCTTC.

This clone has only one observation. This rearrangement joins TRBV18 to TRBJ2-6, with TRBD2 as a possible D gene (5 bases). The germline gives CDR1 KGHSH, CDR2 LQKENI. Trimming cost V 3 bases and J 2 bases, with 8 bases left between them. This CDR3 contains 15 residues. CDR3 sequence reads: CASSPPGTGANVLTF. DNA of the CDR3: TGTGCCAGCTCACCGCCCGGGACTGGGGCCAACGTCCTGACTTTC.

The rearrangement joins TRBV5-1 to TRBJ2-2, with D unresolved. The CDR3 runs 14 residues. Looked up from germline, CDR1 is SGHRS and CDR2 is YFSETQ. Trimming stripped 3 bases from V and 0 bases from J, with 6 bases between. CDR3 residues: CASSSVANTGELFF. CDR3 in DNA: TGCGCCAGCAGCTCGGTGGCGAACACCGGGGAGCTGTTTTTT.

V and J are TRBV7-3 and TRBJ2-7; D possibly corresponds to TRBD2 (5 bases). The ends were cut back, 2 bases at V and 3 bases at J, with 14 bases in the middle. The CDR3 is 15 amino acids. The germline V gene encodes CDR1 SGHTA and CDR2 FQGTGA. CDR3: CASSLGPGTSYEQYF. The CDR3 region has the DNA TGTGCCAGCAGCTTAGGGCCAGGCACTAGCTACGAGCAGTACTTC. The variable domain in full, with the rest retrieved from reference TRBV7-3 and TRBJ2-7, is GAGVSQTPSNKVTEKGKYVELRCDPISGHTALYWYRQSLGQGPEFLIYFQGTGAADDSGLPNDRFFAVRPEGSVSTLKIQRTERGDSAVYLCASSLGPGTSYEQYFGPGTRLTVT.

The rearrangement joins TRBV5-1 to TRBJ1-4, with D possibly TRBD1 on 5 matching bases. The CDR3 loop spans 16 amino acids. The germline V gene has CDR1 SGHRS and CDR2 YFSETQ. V lost 3 bases and J 7 bases, leaving 19 bases between the germline ends. CDR3 amino acids: CASSSPVGTAIEKLFF. As DNA, the CDR3 is TGCGCCAGCAGCTCACCCGTCGGGACCGCGATTGAAAAACTGTTTTTT.

The chain has TRBV5-1 and TRBJ1-1; weak D call: TRBD1 (5 bases). Per germline, CDR1 SGHRS and CDR2 YFSETQ. There are 13 residues in the CDR3. Trimming pared 4 bases from V and 2 bases from J, leaving 9 bases between. CDR3: CASSTDINTEAFF. CDR3 coding DNA: TGCGCCAGCAGCACGGACATAAACACTGAAGCTTTCTTT.

This chain links TRBV18 with TRBJ2-5, with 8 positions matching TRBD2. The CDR3 loop spans 15 amino acids. V shed 3 bases and J 1 base; nucleotides not matched to a gene: 4. Germline V lookup: CDR1 KGHSH, CDR2 LQKENI. The CDR3 is CASSPVAGLQETQYF. The CDR3 DNA reads TGTGCCAGCTCACCTGTAGCGGGGCTCCAAGAGACCCAGTACTTC.